These 7 T cell receptor beta chains came from one sample sequenced in a study of T cell responses to AZD1222 COVID-19 vaccine. Method: immunoSEQ multiplex PCR; TCRdb's copy keeps in-frame clones and lacks some. Of 150,000 to 200,000 clones listed, roughly 92% are singletons. The input for sequencing was peripheral blood, taken 28 days after the second AZD1222 dose. These TCRs come from an adult who received the AZD1222 COVID-19 vaccine.

The chain is built from TRBV27 and TRBJ1-1; 9 nucleotides match TRBD1. The germline gives CDR1 MNHEY, CDR2 SMNVEV (reference sequence). The CDR3 length is 15 residues. Trimming took 5 bases from V and 0 from J; bases not matched to a gene: 4. CDR3 residues: CASSRGTGMNTEAFF. CDR3 bases: TGTGCCAGCAGTAGGGGGACAGGGATGAACACTGAAGCTTTCTTT.

The chain links TRBV11-2 to TRBJ1-4; TRBD1 matches 8 bases. Losses at the gene ends were 6 bases for V and 6 bases for J; bases not matched to a gene: 9. Germline loops: CDR1 SGHAT, CDR2 FQNNGV. The CDR3 covers 15 residues. CDR3 amino acids: CASSWIGTGDEKLFF. CDR3 coding DNA: TGTGCCAGCAGTTGGATAGGGACAGGAGATGAAAAACTGTTTTTT.

The rearrangement uses TRBV6-1 and TRBJ2-5; 7 bases are a match to TRBD2. The junction had 12 bases not matched to a gene; V was cut back by 1 base and J by 10 bases. CDR3 length equals 15 residues. Germline CDR1 and CDR2: MNHNS and SASEGT. CDR3 residues: CASSEVRELTGGQYF. CDR3 in DNA: TGTGCCAGCAGTGAAGTGCGGGAGTTGACTGGAGGCCAGTACTTC.

The rearrangement uses TRBV4-2 and TRBJ2-5; 13 positions match TRBD2. Germline V CDR1 and CDR2: LGHNA, YNFKEQ. J gave up 5 bases and V 4 bases, and 13 bases lay outside the gene matches. This CDR3 contains 18 residues. DNA of the CDR3: TGTGCCAGCAGCCCCCTTGGACTAGCGGGAGATTTAGGGGAGACCCAGTACTTC. It is translated as CASSPLGLAGDLGETQYF.

This chain links TRBV5-1 with TRBJ2-6; perhaps TRBD1 as D (5 bases). The CDR3 spans 18 residues. V lost 0 bases and J lost 2, with 15 bases in between. Germline loops: CDR1 SGHRS, CDR2 YFSETQ. The CDR3 coding sequence is TGCGCCAGCAGCTTGGCCGGTACGCAGGGCACTGGGGCCAACGTCCTGACTTTC. It translates to CASSLAGTQGTGANVLTF.

The rearrangement joins TRBV11-2 to TRBJ1-3; no clear D. Germline CDR1 reads SGHAT; CDR2 reads FQNNGV. CDR3 size: 14 residues. Between the trimmed V and J ends, which lost 3 bases and 4 bases, there was a span of 10 bases. The CDR3 DNA sequence: TGTGCCAGCAGCTTTCTAGGCCCCGGAAACACCATATATTTT. It is translated as CASSFLGPGNTIYF.

The chain joins TRBV11-2 to TRBJ2-1; 11 positions agree with TRBD2. CDR1 and CDR2 (germline): SGHAT, FQNNGV. V dropped 5 bases and J dropped 6; count of bases not matched to a gene: 9. The CDR3 is made up of 16 amino acids. The CDR3 protein is CASSPRLAGLPNEQFF. The CDR3 DNA reads as TGTGCCAGCAGCCCCCGACTAGCGGGACTCCCCAATGAGCAGTTCTTC.